One sample yielded the 11 T cell receptor beta chains listed below, sequenced in a study of tissue T cells after allogeneic stem cell transplantation. As to time point: mouse harvest day 7 after allogeneic transplant. Mouse grafts combined 10^7 T-cell-depleted bone marrow cells with 10^6 splenic CD5+ T cells. The method was immunoSEQ multiplex PCR; TCRdb's version includes in-frame clones alone and lacks a portion of them. There are approximately 6,600 clones in the sample; about half occur only once, and around 7.8% lies in the top ten. Sequenced input: lymph node tissue. The receptors were sampled from a female BALB/c mouse given C57BL/6 T cells with graft-versus-host disease after an allogeneic hematopoietic cell transplant.

This clone was detected a few times. Germline and genes here are mouse. The read comes to an end 1 residue before the CDR3 does, leaving the germline J gene to fill in the end. This chain connects TRBV26 to TRBJ2-1, with 8 positions matching TRBD2. Unmatched junction bases numbered 3, after V lost 4 bases and J lost 7 bases. The CDR3 is 13 amino acids. Germline V gene sequence: CDR1 KGHPV, CDR2 FQNQEV (reference sequence). CDR3: CASSQTGGAEQFF. The CDR3 DNA, read in part, is TGTGCCAGCAGTCAAACTGGGGGAGCTGAGCAGTTC.

About this clone itself: Mouse germline and gene names are used. The CDR3 is cut off 1 residue early in the read; its end comes from the germline J gene. V gene TRBV26 combines with J gene TRBJ1-4, with a weak D call TRBD1 (6 bases). V shed 2 bases and J shed 6 bases, with 7 bases lying between them. The CDR3 is 13 amino acids. CDR1 and CDR2 (germline): KGHPV, FQNQEV (reference sequence). CDR3: CASSLNRDERLFF. The CDR3 bases that were read are TGTGCCAGCAGTCTGAACAGGGACGAAAGATTATTT.

This clone appeared a few times. The genes are named according to mouse. The read terminates 1 residue ahead of where the CDR3 ends, so the germline J gene completes it. V usage is TRBV26 and J usage is TRBJ1-1, with D uncertain. The CDR3 covers 13 residues. Germline V lookup: CDR1 KGHPV, CDR2 FQNQEV (reference sequence). The V gene lost 3 bases and the J gene lost 0 bases, with 5 bases spanning the gap. Partial CDR3 DNA: TGTGCCAGCAGTCTACAGACAAACACAGAAGTCTTC. It encodes CASSLQTNTEVF. The complete CDR3 reads CASSLQTNTEVFF.

Concerning this clone itself: Any gene name here is a mouse gene name. The CDR3 is cut off 1 residue early in the read; its end comes from the germline J gene. J is TRBJ2-5 and V is TRBV1; maybe TRBD2 (7 bases). Germline V gene sequence: CDR1 NSQYPW, CDR2 LRSPGD (reference sequence). The CDR3 sequence is 14 residues long. V shed 3 bases and J shed 2 bases, with 9 bases lying between them. This chain's CDR3 is CTCSAGGPQDTQYF. The covered CDR3 bases are TGCACCTGCAGTGCCGGGGGGCCCCAAGACACCCAGTAC.

Notes on this clone: Germline and genes here are mouse. The CDR3 end is not reached by the read, which stops 1 residue before it; the germline J gene fills it in. V usage is TRBV1 and J usage is TRBJ1-3; D may be TRBD1 (6 bases). Per germline, CDR1 NSQYPW and CDR2 LRSPGD (reference sequence). Trimming removed 0 bases at V and 3 bases at J, with 12 bases between. The CDR3 spans 16 residues. The CDR3 loop is CTCSADGRGGGNTLYF. The sequenced CDR3 bases are TGCACCTGCAGTGCAGATGGCAGGGGTGGTGGAAATACGCTCTAT. The whole variable domain, remainder taken from reference TRBV1 and TRBJ1-3, is VTLLEQNPRWRLVPRGQAVNLRCILKNSQYPWMSWYQQDLQKQLQWLFTLRSPGDKEVKSLPGADYLATRVTDTELRLQVANMSQGRTLYCTCSADGRGGGNTLYFGEGSRLIVV.

A remark on this clone: Gene names are the mouse ones. The read halts 1 residue ahead of the CDR3 end, with the missing end drawn from the germline J gene. The J gene is TRBJ2-7, the V gene TRBV26, with 9 bases aligning to TRBD2. J gave up 3 bases and V 4 bases, and 1 base lay outside the gene matches. Looked up from germline, CDR1 is KGHPV and CDR2 is FQNQEV (reference sequence). The CDR3 is 13 amino acids. CDR3 DNA, as far as it was read: TGTGCCAGCAGTCCGGACTGGGGCTATGAACAGTAC. Translating it yields CASSPDWGYEQY. The full CDR3 protein reads CASSPDWGYEQYF.

Concerning this clone: The genes and germline here are from mouse. The read stops 1 residue short of the end of the CDR3; the missing end is completed from the germline J gene. This chain joins TRBV23 and TRBJ2-3. The CDR3 has 13 amino acids. CDR1 and CDR2 from the germline V gene are KGHTA and FQNQQP. The sequenced CDR3 bases are TGCTCCAGCAGCCCGGCGGGGGCAGAAACGCTGTAT. This encodes CSSSPAGAETLY. The CDR3 as a whole reads CSSSPAGAETLYF.

Concerning this clone itself: Gene names and germline match the mouse. The CDR3 extends 1 residue past the end of the read, so its final part is completed from the germline J gene. This sequence joins TRBV29 and TRBJ1-4; 8 nucleotides agree with TRBD1. The trim removed 4 bases at V and 4 bases at J, leaving 2 bases unmatched. The CDR3 has 14 residues. Germline-derived CDR1 and CDR2 are MSHET and SYDVDS. CDR3 DNA, as far as it was read: TGTGCTAGCAGTTCAGGGGGCGGCAACGAAAGATTATTT. This gives the protein CASSSGGGNERLF. The entire CDR3 protein is CASSSGGGNERLFF.

This clone has just a few counts. Any gene name here is a mouse gene name. The DNA ends 1 residue before the CDR3 does, and the rest of the CDR3 is filled in from the germline J gene. This chain uses TRBV17 with TRBJ1-3; D is uncertain. Deletions cut 2 bases from V and 0 bases from J, with 5 bases between. Germline-derived CDR1 and CDR2 are MNHDT and YYDKIL. CDR3 length equals 14 residues. The CDR3 region is CASSRQNSGNTLYF. CDR3 DNA (partial): TGTGCTAGCAGTAGACAGAATTCTGGAAATACGCTCTAT.

This clone was seen only a few times. Gene names denote mouse genes. The read comes to an end 1 residue before the CDR3 does, leaving the germline J gene to fill in the end. The chain employs TRBV26 and TRBJ1-6, with D unresolved. TRBJ1-6 is an ORF; its function is uncertain. The ends were cut back, 3 bases at V and 0 bases at J, with 3 bases in the middle. This CDR3 spans 14 amino acids. CDR1 and CDR2 from the germline V gene are KGHPV and FQNQEV (reference sequence). CDR3 residues: CASSLNSYNSPLYF. CDR3 DNA (partial): TGTGCCAGCAGTCTAAATTCCTATAATTCGCCCCTCTAC.

By sample share, this clone is medium-sized. The genes and germline here are from mouse. The read is 1 residue too short to cover the CDR3 end, so that end is filled in from the germline J gene. The V gene is TRBV5, the J gene TRBJ2-3; D is tentatively TRBD1 or TRBD2 (5 bases each). Deletions cut 4 bases from V and 3 bases from J, with 8 bases between. This CDR3 has 13 amino acids. Germline values: CDR1 LGHNA, CDR2 YNLKQL (reference sequence). CDR3 region: CASSRRGAETLYF. The sequenced CDR3 bases are TGTGCCAGCAGCCGGCGGGGGGCAGAAACGCTGTAT.